Listed below are T cell receptor beta chains from one sample, sequenced in a study of CD8+ T cells in alopecia areata. This table comes from immunoSEQ multiplex PCR, and its TCRdb copy is limited to in-frame clones, with some not included. This sample yields approximately 210,000 clones, of which roughly 70% are seen a single time; 1.3% belongs to the top ten. The sequences come from CD4+ T cells sorted from blood, collected between weeks 49 and 50, from a patient treated with tofacitinib. All receptors derive from a human donor with alopecia areata. Both conserved end residues are part of each CDR3.

v_call: TRBV29-1
cdr3_aa: CSAGDRGQGYTF

v_call: TRBV29-1
cdr3_aa: CSVGSENSEKLFF

v_call: TRBV19
cdr3_aa: CASSIVGLAAFNEQFF

v_call: TRBV2
cdr3_aa: CASTRGFPYNEQFF

v_call: TRBV12-5
cdr3_aa: CASGSPTTAGGKDTQYF

v_call: TRBV6-5
cdr3_aa: CASSYSRDTGYEQYF

v_call: TRBV10-3
cdr3_aa: CASSPYGAQGGNEQFF

v_call: TRBV27
cdr3_aa: CASSRDKTERYSPLHF

v_call: TRBV18
cdr3_aa: CASSPLRSGGALGSYNEQFF

v_call: TRBV29-1
cdr3_aa: CSVSGLASPYEQYF

v_call: TRBV29-1
cdr3_aa: CSGTTGRDYGYTF

v_call: TRBV10-3
cdr3_aa: CAISGQGGDEQYF

v_call: TRBV29-1
cdr3_aa: CSVEWGTEQQYF

v_call: TRBV5-1
cdr3_aa: CASSSEGRAYEQYF

v_call: TRBV20-1
cdr3_aa: CSASNTYGYTF

v_call: TRBV7-2
cdr3_aa: CASRPGRNTGELFF

v_call: TRBV30
cdr3_aa: CAWSDVGIFEQFF

v_call: TRBV2
cdr3_aa: CASSEFGLAKNIQYF

v_call: TRBV7-2
cdr3_aa: CASSNGGVIIGSPLHF

v_call: TRBV29-1
cdr3_aa: CSVEDSAQGQGDYGYTF

v_call: TRBV5-5
cdr3_aa: CASSLGPGELFF

v_call: TRBV4-1
cdr3_aa: CASSRGQATRSPLHF

v_call: TRBV7-2
cdr3_aa: CASSPLPRDLETQYF

v_call: TRBV27
cdr3_aa: CASSSRPRIGEKLFF

v_call: TRBV9
cdr3_aa: CASSPTQGRETQYF

v_call: TRBV27
cdr3_aa: CASSLSGVAGTPSSYEQYF

v_call: TRBV4-3
cdr3_aa: CASSQDSGVEQYF

v_call: TRBV14
cdr3_aa: CASSQGLGNNYGYTF

v_call: TRBV15
cdr3_aa: CATSRDHEQYF

v_call: TRBV7-2
cdr3_aa: CASSLDSSYEQYF

v_call: TRBV29-1
cdr3_aa: CSVYGTSGRETQYF

v_call: TRBV29-1
cdr3_aa: CSVEGGLAGGGEQYF

v_call: TRBV29-1
cdr3_aa: CSVGSGGGTEAFF

v_call: TRBV27
cdr3_aa: CASSYRSPETQYF

v_call: TRBV15
cdr3_aa: CATSRDLSGGGIQYF

v_call: TRBV15
cdr3_aa: CATSRDVRDTGELFF

v_call: TRBV7-9
cdr3_aa: CASSLGTGSNQPQHF

v_call: TRBV30
cdr3_aa: CAWIGALLDGYTF

v_call: TRBV6-1
cdr3_aa: CASSSGRANIQYF

v_call: TRBV28
cdr3_aa: CASSFPLSTHQQYF

v_call: TRBV5-1
cdr3_aa: CASSLEGLDGYTF

v_call: TRBV7-2
cdr3_aa: CASSSHRGAYGYTF

v_call: TRBV29-1
cdr3_aa: CSGDMQETQYF

v_call: TRBV29-1
cdr3_aa: CSVEDRTSYNEQFF

v_call: TRBV29-1
cdr3_aa: CSVAAGGLLDGYTF

v_call: TRBV14
cdr3_aa: CASSLLRNEQFF

v_call: TRBV30
cdr3_aa: CAWSRDRGTEAFF

v_call: TRBV27
cdr3_aa: CASYTGRDGYTF

v_call: TRBV5-1
cdr3_aa: CASSFKGPAYEQYF

v_call: TRBV5-5
cdr3_aa: CASRGQGTTYEQYF

v_call: TRBV5-1
cdr3_aa: CASSLEPGIGEKLFF

v_call: TRBV30
cdr3_aa: CAWSYWDGHPEFF

v_call: TRBV27
cdr3_aa: CASRSGGGYGYTF

v_call: TRBV7-6
cdr3_aa: CASSRDLGGRETQYF

v_call: TRBV4-3
cdr3_aa: CASSGRAWDSPLHF

v_call: TRBV18
cdr3_aa: CASSPRGGNTGELFF

v_call: TRBV29-1
cdr3_aa: CSVESGGATYNEQFF